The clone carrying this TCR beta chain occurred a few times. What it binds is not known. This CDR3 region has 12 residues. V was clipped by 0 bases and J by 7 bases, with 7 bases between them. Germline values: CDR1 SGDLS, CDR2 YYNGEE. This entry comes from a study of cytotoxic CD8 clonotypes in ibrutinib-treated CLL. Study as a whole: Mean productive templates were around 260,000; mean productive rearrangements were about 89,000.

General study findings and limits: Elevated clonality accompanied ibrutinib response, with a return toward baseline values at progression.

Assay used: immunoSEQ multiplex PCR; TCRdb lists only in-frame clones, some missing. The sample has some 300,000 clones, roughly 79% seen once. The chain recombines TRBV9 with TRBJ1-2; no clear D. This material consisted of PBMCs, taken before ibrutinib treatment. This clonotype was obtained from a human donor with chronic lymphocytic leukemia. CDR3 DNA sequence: TGTGCCAGCAGCGTAGCATTTGGTGGCTACACCTTC. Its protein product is CASSVAFGGYTF.